A selection of T cell receptor beta chains follows, all from one sample in a study of blood T cell repertoires in COVID-19. The protocol was immunoSEQ multiplex PCR, while the TCRdb copy is restricted to in-frame clones and leaves out a portion. This sample has about 110,000 clones, with roughly 88% found just once. Sequencing was done on a sample of peripheral blood. Source of these receptors: a human donor in a cohort sampled during active COVID-19. CDR3s include the opening cysteine and the closing phenylalanine or tryptophan. Clone size, where shown, is once, few, many, or a class for clones that have expanded.

v_call	clone_size	j_call	cdr3_length	cdr3_aa
TRBV7-9	NA	TRBJ2-7	15	CASSSGQGVSYEQYF
TRBV5-4	NA	TRBJ2-1	17	CASSRLAGGSMGNEQFF
TRBV19	NA	TRBJ2-7	13	CATQAGGGYEQYF
TRBV5-1	NA	TRBJ1-6	15	CASSWGTGDASPLHF
TRBV19	NA	TRBJ2-5	16	CASSPGLAGPQETQYF
TRBV6-6	once	TRBJ1-1	15	CASSYGQGAGTEAFF
TRBV27	NA	TRBJ2-7	16	CASSRNPAGGSYEQYF
TRBV28	NA	TRBJ1-2	13	CASSFKGFSGYTF
TRBV3-1/TRBV3-2	NA	TRBJ2-7	14	CASSQWGQGNEQYF
TRBV23-1	once	TRBJ1-2	14	CASILATTNYGYTF
TRBV3-1/TRBV3-2	NA	TRBJ2-1	15	CASSRARRQYNEQFF
TRBV5-5	NA	TRBJ2-5	18	CASSSEYTYGTGEETQYF
TRBV7-9	NA	TRBJ1-1	15	CASRQWSQGNTEAFF
TRBV30	NA	TRBJ1-1	13	CAWSGALNTEAFF
TRBV11-1	NA	TRBJ1-2	16	CASSVRDRGLNYGYTF
TRBV6-6	NA	TRBJ1-2	16	CASNSDRGMIPLGYTF
TRBV10-1	NA	TRBJ2-1	15	CASSEGVAAYNEQFF
TRBV2	NA	TRBJ1-5	13	CARGQGGDQPQHF
TRBV20-1	NA	TRBJ2-1	11	CSATSINEQFF
TRBV12-3/TRBV12-4	NA	TRBJ2-1	12	CASSLGPFEQFF
TRBV9	NA	TRBJ1-4	15	CASSAVGGNNEKLFF
TRBV15	NA	TRBJ1-5	17	CATSNMLGRGDNQPQHF
TRBV6-1	NA	TRBJ1-5	14	CASSEIPTGGPQHF
TRBV24-1	NA	TRBJ2-5	15	CATSDLSGDQETQYF
TRBV2	NA	TRBJ1-2	15	CASSGRGRIDYGYTF
TRBV7-3	once	TRBJ1-1	16	CASSPLGGKMNTEAFF
TRBV5-4	few	TRBJ2-7	15	CASSYPSGSGVEQYF
TRBV2	NA	TRBJ2-5	14	CASHPLAGRETQYF
TRBV24-1	NA	TRBJ1-1	14	CATGQGKGNTEAFF
TRBV2	NA	TRBJ1-1	14	CASRNREGNTEAFF
TRBV10-1	NA	TRBJ2-4	15	CASSDEREGSNIQYF
TRBV10-3	NA	TRBJ2-1	17	CAISDYTSGQAYNEQFF
TRBV5-1	once	TRBJ1-1	13	CASSLSPDTEAFF
TRBV27	NA	TRBJ2-1	12	CASSLGRQAQFF
TRBV18	NA	TRBJ1-1	15	CASSLSRQGGTEAFF
TRBV13	once	TRBJ1-4	16	CASSLTGKSTNEKLFF
TRBV28	NA	TRBJ1-5	11	CASGLMQPQHF
TRBV19	NA	TRBJ1-5	15	CASSIVGATNQPQHF
TRBV20-1	once	TRBJ1-2	13	CSASPGQSYGYTF
TRBV7-9	once	TRBJ1-2	15	CASSPPTGVNYGYTF
TRBV19	NA	TRBJ1-1	11	CATFNGGEAFF
TRBV2	NA	TRBJ2-3	16	CASIEPAGGSTDTQYF
TRBV11-2	NA	TRBJ2-7	14	CASSFGTVNYEQYF
TRBV6-5	NA	TRBJ1-1	14	CASRPQGSGTEAFF
TRBV11-2	NA	TRBJ1-4	15	CASSLSATYREKLFF
TRBV9	NA	TRBJ1-2	15	CASSVLDRGPHGYTF
TRBV29-1	NA	TRBJ1-2	13	CSVVSPVNYGYTF
TRBV10-3	NA	TRBJ1-4	13	CAISEGTDPILFF
TRBV19	NA	TRBJ2-1	15	CASSIGASGYNEQFF
TRBV27	NA	TRBJ2-4	15	CATPEGRLAKNIQYF
TRBV27	few	TRBJ1-2	14	CASSLVSPNYGYTF
TRBV6-5	NA	TRBJ2-3	14	CASTMDRNTDTQYF
TRBV6-5	NA	TRBJ2-2	14	CASSWTGSTGELFF
TRBV11-1	NA	TRBJ1-2	15	CASSLGTEMNYGYTF
TRBV18	NA	TRBJ2-7	15	CASSSRDSGVYEQYF
TRBV5-5	NA	TRBJ1-2	14	CASSAWDTPYGYTF
TRBV7-8	NA	TRBJ1-2	14	CASSLDSLGYGYTF
TRBV20-1	NA	TRBJ1-1	13	CSASPGENTEAFF
TRBV14	NA	TRBJ1-1	16	CASSRDRGQSGTEAFF
TRBV5-1	NA	TRBJ2-1	15	CASSTYTQGMHEQFF